The present T cell receptor (beta chain) was sequenced within a study of blood T cell repertoires in COVID-19. This CDR3 has 16 residues. J gave up 3 bases and V 9 bases, and 13 bases lay outside the gene matches. Germline V gene sequence: CDR1 KGHDR, CDR2 SFDVKD. Original data processing: Reference gene primer amplification yielded estimated nucleated cell counts. Clones were read by immunoSEQ multiplex PCR, and TCRdb kept only the in-frame ones, dropping some. The D gene and trimming were derived from the DNA, and the V and J assignments and clone size from that table. Of around 70,000 clones listed, roughly 89% were seen once; the top ten hold 5.8%.

The chain carries TRBV24-1 and TRBJ1-5; TRBD1 matches 7 bases. The clonotype comes from a human donor in a cohort sampled during active COVID-19. Material: peripheral blood. This chain's CDR3 is CATPSNGTVINQPQHF. The DNA for the CDR3 is TGTGCCACCCCAAGTAACGGGACAGTAATCAATCAGCCCCAGCATTTT.